What follows is one T cell receptor (beta chain) and its context. This clonotype was seen ten or more times. Its specific antigen is unknown. No much larger clone is present one base from it, and per-base qualities are unavailable. Receptor amplification or capture employed 5' RACE. TCRdb records NextSeq 500 as the sequencer. To correct for sequencing error and PCR bias, the TCR library protocol tagged individual cDNA molecules with unique molecular identifiers. Both TCR alpha and beta chains were sequenced, and tight co-correlation was observed between alpha and beta sequence abundances in each sample. From the authors' description of their analysis: Decombinator V4 was used to annotate the V gene, J gene and CDR3 of the TCR sequences. TCRs were defined as expanded if a significant change between any two time points was detected under a Poisson model with p below 0.0001. TCR abundances were normalised to the total number of TCRs sequenced in each sample and reported as counts per million. MAIT TCRs were defined by TRAV1-2 paired with TRAJ12, TRAJ20 or TRAJ33, and iNKT TCRs by TRAV10 paired with TRAJ18. VDJdb, accessed 1 November 2021, was searched for CMV, EBV and SARS-CoV-2 annotated TCRs, with TCRs annotated for multiple antigens excluded. TCRdb reanalyzed the raw reads on its own, using fastp at Q25 for trimming and MiXCR for clone calling, and kept in-frame beta chains. Under each unique CDR3 protein, matching rows form one entry showing the most common genes and DNA. In this record, the V and J calls reflect TCRdb's handling and not the investigators' own analysis. The table for this sample lists 55,000 to 75,000 distinct CDR3 sequences; 9.5% to 15% of them were counted only once. The ten most abundant clones make up 3.5% to 5% of the sample.

V was cut back by 5 bases and J by 1 base, leaving a gap of 11 bases between them. The CDR3 runs 14 amino acids, cysteine and phenylalanine included. Only the CDR3 region is kept as DNA, spanning 42 bases read in frame from base 1. CDR1 and CDR2, per the germline V gene (reference sequence), are LGHDT and YNNKEL. Set within a cohort of healthcare workers in London, UK, this nested case-control study involved weekly PCR testing of nasopharyngeal swabs along with blood sampling. Healthcare workers were recruited during the week of the UK lockdown, between 23 and 31 March 2020, and followed weekly for up to roughly 16 weeks. The sample comes from a study of early T cells in non-severe SARS-CoV-2 infection (dated by TCRdb to the early 2020s). For the wider study: Because TCR sequencing relied on bulk RNA taken from unsorted whole blood, pairing of alpha and beta chains was not possible.

Findings and caveats that apply to the study as a whole: VDJdb matching was skewed toward anti-spike CD8 responses, so virus-specific expansions were likely underestimated and private and CD4 specificities were missed.

The V and J segments used are TRBV3-1 and TRBJ2-5, with the D gene not clear enough to name. The receptor was isolated from an adult who was a healthcare worker with PCR-confirmed SARS-CoV-2 infection or an uninfected control (not recorded which). What was sequenced was whole blood. This receptor carries the CDR3 CASSYRAAQETQYF. The sequence in DNA is TGTGCCAGCAGCTACCGGGCCGCCCAAGAGACCCAGTACTTC.